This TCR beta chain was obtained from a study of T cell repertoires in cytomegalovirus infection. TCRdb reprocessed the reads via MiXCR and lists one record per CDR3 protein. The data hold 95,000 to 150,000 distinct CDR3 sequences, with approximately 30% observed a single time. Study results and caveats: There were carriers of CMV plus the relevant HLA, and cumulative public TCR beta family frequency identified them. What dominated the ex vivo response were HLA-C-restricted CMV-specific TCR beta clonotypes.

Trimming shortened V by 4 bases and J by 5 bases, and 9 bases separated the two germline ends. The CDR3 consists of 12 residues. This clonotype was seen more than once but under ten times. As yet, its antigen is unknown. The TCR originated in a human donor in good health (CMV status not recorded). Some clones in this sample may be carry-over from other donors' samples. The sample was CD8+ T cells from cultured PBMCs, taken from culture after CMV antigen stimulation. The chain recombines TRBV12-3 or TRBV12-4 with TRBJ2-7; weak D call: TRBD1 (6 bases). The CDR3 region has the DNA TGTGCCAGCAGTTCACAGGGACACGAGCAGTACTTC. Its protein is CASSSQGHEQYF.